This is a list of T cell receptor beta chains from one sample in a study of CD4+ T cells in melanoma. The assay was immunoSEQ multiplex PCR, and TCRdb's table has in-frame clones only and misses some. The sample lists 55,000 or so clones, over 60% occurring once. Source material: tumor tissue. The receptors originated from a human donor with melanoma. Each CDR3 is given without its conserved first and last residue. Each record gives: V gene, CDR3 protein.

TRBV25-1 ASKDQGSPGELF
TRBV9 ASSVDSPGYGYT
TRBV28 ASSKQGRSGTDTQY
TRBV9 ASSLQTNTEAF
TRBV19 ASSIFLTSGPQETQY
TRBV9 ASSQTTTGGDTQY
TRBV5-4 ASSEGQFQPQH
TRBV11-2 ASSPQQGEKLF
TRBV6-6 ASSFPSGGMTQY
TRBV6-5 ASSDTRNYGYT
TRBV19 ASSMSWDEQF
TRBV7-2 ASSEFWGGNSPLH
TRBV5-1 ASSLEGDGYEQY
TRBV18 ASSPLRGTGANVLT
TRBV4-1 ASSQGQAINQPQH
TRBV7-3 ASSQGTGVAYEQY
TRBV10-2 ASIPGTGGSYEQY
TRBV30 ASPGQGAHANTGELF
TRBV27 ASSAIAGHSYEQY
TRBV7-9 ASSLERSTDTQY
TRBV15 ATSKDRADTQY
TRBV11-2 ASTLRTGDTEAF
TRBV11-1 ASSLAPSSYEQY
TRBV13 ASSSGLAGGDTQY
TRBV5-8 ASSATGGQPQH
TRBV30 AWLRQGQETQY
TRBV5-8 ASSLSLGRRNQPQH
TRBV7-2 ASSSHGTGGTEAF
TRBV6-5 ASSYSIFDGSTEAF
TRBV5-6 ASSTPGNVWNSPLH
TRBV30 AWSGQGITYEQY
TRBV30 AWSPTPGNQPQH
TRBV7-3 ASSASGGITDTQY
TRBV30 AWSTNPPALLRETQY
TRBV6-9 ASGGNSYNSPLH
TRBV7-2 ASSLGQPDPF
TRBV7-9 ASSFGSTEAF
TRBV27 ASSSRTEIESTEAF
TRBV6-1 ASVDEAF
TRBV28 ASSSPAARSYEQY
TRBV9 ASSLPWGNYGYT
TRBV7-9 ASSPPPGELF
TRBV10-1 ASGQGLYSNQPQH
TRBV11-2 ASSLSSYNSPLH
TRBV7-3 ASSPGGLAGGLETQY
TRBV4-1 ASSGRDRWGEQY
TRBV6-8 ASSFRLLSGANINEQF
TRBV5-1 ASSLSGGRYNEQF
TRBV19 ASSPLQGMGTEAF
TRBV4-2 ASSLNHDYSNQPQH
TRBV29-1 SVDEGGYGYT
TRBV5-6 ASSPDRGRELF
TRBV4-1 ASSHPIEVEISNEKLF
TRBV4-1 ASSQVRLVNTGELF
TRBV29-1 SVPRGNEQY
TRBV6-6 ASRGRGAGHAEAF
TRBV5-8 ASSLNRDTEAF
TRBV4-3 ASSQDQGSYNEQF
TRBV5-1 ASSLMDSGNTIY
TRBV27 ASSYQMFYEQY